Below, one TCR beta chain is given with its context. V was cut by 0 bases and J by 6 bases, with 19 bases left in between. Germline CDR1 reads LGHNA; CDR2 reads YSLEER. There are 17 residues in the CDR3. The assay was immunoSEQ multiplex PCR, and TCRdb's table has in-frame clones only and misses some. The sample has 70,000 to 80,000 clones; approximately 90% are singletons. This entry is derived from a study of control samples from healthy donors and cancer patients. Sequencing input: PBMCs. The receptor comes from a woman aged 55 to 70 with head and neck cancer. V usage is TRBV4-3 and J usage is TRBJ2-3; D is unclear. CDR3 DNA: TGCGCCAGCAGCCAAGATCTTCCGGAGTTAGGACCGGATACGCAGTATTTT. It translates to CASSQDLPELGPDTQYF.